A selection of T cell receptor beta chains follows, all from one sample in a study of beta chain features in type 1 diabetes. Profiling relied on immunoSEQ multiplex PCR, and the TCRdb table lists in-frame clones only, not all of them. The sample lists about 360,000 clones; around an eighth were seen once. The sample was naive CD4+ T cells from blood. Every receptor here comes from a woman aged 18-29 years with type 1 diabetes. The CDR3 runs from the conserved cysteine through the conserved F or W. Each record gives: V gene, D gene, J gene, clone size, CDR3 protein, CDR3 DNA. D genes are given only for firm matches. Clone size is given for some rows only: seen once, a few or many times, or a class if the clone is expanded.

v_call: TRBV5-6
d_call: -
j_call: TRBJ1-1
clone_size: -
cdr3_aa: CASSLAAEAFF
cdr3_nt: TGTGCCAGCAGCTTGGCGGCTGAAGCTTTCTTT

v_call: TRBV7-9
d_call: TRBD1
j_call: TRBJ2-7
clone_size: -
cdr3_aa: CASSNRGLSSYEQYF
cdr3_nt: TGTGCCAGCAGCAACAGGGGGCTGAGCTCCTACGAGCAGTACTTC

v_call: TRBV9
d_call: -
j_call: TRBJ2-1
clone_size: few
cdr3_aa: CASSVGSGGYNEQFF
cdr3_nt: TGTGCCAGCAGCGTGGGGTCAGGAGGGTACAATGAGCAGTTCTTC

v_call: TRBV7-2
d_call: TRBD1
j_call: TRBJ1-5
clone_size: -
cdr3_aa: CASSLAGGGQPQHF
cdr3_nt: TGTGCCAGCAGCTTAGCAGGGGGCGGGCAGCCCCAGCATTTT

v_call: TRBV6-1
d_call: -
j_call: TRBJ2-1
clone_size: -
cdr3_aa: CASNWAGRFRDEQFF
cdr3_nt: TGTGCCAGCAATTGGGCGGGGCGATTTAGGGATGAGCAGTTCTTC

v_call: TRBV19
d_call: TRBD1
j_call: TRBJ1-5
clone_size: few
cdr3_aa: CASTTGANQPQHF
cdr3_nt: TGTGCCAGTACTACAGGGGCCAATCAGCCCCAGCATTTT

v_call: TRBV2
d_call: -
j_call: TRBJ2-1
clone_size: few
cdr3_aa: CASSEISRGNEQFF
cdr3_nt: TGTGCCAGCAGTGAAATCTCGCGGGGCAATGAGCAGTTCTTC

v_call: TRBV14
d_call: TRBD1
j_call: TRBJ2-4
clone_size: -
cdr3_aa: CASSQGRGRNIQYF
cdr3_nt: TGTGCCAGCAGCCAGGGCAGGGGGCGAAACATTCAGTACTTC

v_call: TRBV11-2
d_call: -
j_call: TRBJ2-5
clone_size: few
cdr3_aa: CASSGAETQYF
cdr3_nt: TGTGCCAGCAGTGGGGCAGAGACCCAGTACTTC

v_call: TRBV9
d_call: -
j_call: TRBJ1-5
clone_size: -
cdr3_aa: CASSVGQGGQPQHF
cdr3_nt: TGTGCCAGCAGCGTAGGGCAGGGCGGTCAGCCCCAGCATTTT

v_call: TRBV7-2
d_call: -
j_call: TRBJ2-7
clone_size: few
cdr3_aa: CASSWGLSYEQYF
cdr3_nt: TGTGCCAGCAGCTGGGGACTTTCCTACGAGCAGTACTTC

v_call: TRBV9
d_call: -
j_call: TRBJ1-6
clone_size: -
cdr3_aa: CASSERGEGSPLHF
cdr3_nt: TGTGCCAGCAGCGAGCGGGGAGAGGGATCACCCCTCCACTTT

v_call: TRBV7-2
d_call: TRBD2
j_call: TRBJ2-3
clone_size: -
cdr3_aa: CASSLTSGGAGTQYF
cdr3_nt: TGTGCCAGCAGCTTGACTAGCGGGGGGGCAGGTACGCAGTATTTT

v_call: TRBV7-9
d_call: -
j_call: TRBJ1-1
clone_size: few
cdr3_aa: CASSLVTPNTEAFF
cdr3_nt: TGTGCCAGCAGCTTAGTTACACCGAACACTGAAGCTTTCTTT

v_call: TRBV25-1
d_call: TRBD1
j_call: TRBJ1-2
clone_size: -
cdr3_aa: CASREGQGGYTF
cdr3_nt: TGTGCCAGCAGGGAGGGACAGGGTGGCTACACCTTC

v_call: TRBV29-1
d_call: -
j_call: TRBJ1-1
clone_size: few
cdr3_aa: CSAAPTGNTEAFF
cdr3_nt: TGCAGCGCCGCCCCGACAGGGAACACTGAAGCTTTCTTT

v_call: TRBV30
d_call: TRBD1
j_call: TRBJ1-2
clone_size: -
cdr3_aa: CAWTDRDHNYGYTF
cdr3_nt: TGTGCCTGGACCGACAGGGACCATAACTATGGCTACACCTTC

v_call: TRBV25-1
d_call: TRBD2
j_call: TRBJ2-7
clone_size: -
cdr3_aa: CASSESISGRAHEQYF
cdr3_nt: TGTGCCAGCAGTGAGTCAATTAGCGGGAGGGCCCACGAGCAGTACTTC

v_call: TRBV29-1
d_call: -
j_call: TRBJ1-1
clone_size: few
cdr3_aa: CSVRDTHTEAFF
cdr3_nt: TGCAGCGTCCGGGACACTCACACTGAAGCTTTCTTT

v_call: TRBV25-1
d_call: TRBD2
j_call: TRBJ2-1
clone_size: few
cdr3_aa: CASSELIAGGPSYNEQFF
cdr3_nt: TGTGCCAGCAGTGAATTGATAGCGGGAGGGCCGTCCTACAATGAGCAGTTCTTC

v_call: TRBV5-1
d_call: -
j_call: TRBJ2-1
clone_size: -
cdr3_aa: CASSLAAGTGDEQFF
cdr3_nt: TGCGCCAGCAGCTTGGCGGCGGGGACTGGGGATGAGCAGTTCTTC

v_call: TRBV7-2
d_call: TRBD1
j_call: TRBJ2-7
clone_size: -
cdr3_aa: CASSFGDRSLGEQYF
cdr3_nt: TGTGCCAGCAGCTTCGGGGACAGGTCCTTGGGGGAGCAGTACTTC

v_call: TRBV7-2
d_call: -
j_call: TRBJ1-6
clone_size: -
cdr3_aa: CASSEPGLPLHF
cdr3_nt: TGTGCCAGCAGCGAACCGGGACTCCCCCTCCACTTT

v_call: TRBV4-3
d_call: -
j_call: TRBJ2-2
clone_size: few
cdr3_aa: CASSHSLGDAGELFF
cdr3_nt: TGCGCCAGCAGCCACAGCCTAGGAGACGCCGGGGAGCTGTTTTTT

v_call: TRBV29-1
d_call: TRBD1
j_call: TRBJ2-3
clone_size: -
cdr3_aa: CSVRGTGKGDTQYF
cdr3_nt: TGCAGCGTTAGAGGGACAGGGAAAGGGGATACGCAGTATTTT

v_call: TRBV20-1
d_call: -
j_call: TRBJ2-1
clone_size: few
cdr3_aa: CSARSPNEQFF
cdr3_nt: TGCAGTGCTAGGAGTCCCAATGAGCAGTTCTTC

v_call: TRBV19
d_call: -
j_call: TRBJ2-6
clone_size: -
cdr3_aa: CASRQSSGANVLTF
cdr3_nt: TGTGCCAGTAGACAGAGCTCTGGGGCCAACGTCCTGACTTTC

v_call: TRBV5-1
d_call: TRBD2
j_call: TRBJ2-7
clone_size: -
cdr3_aa: CASSVRASGNYEQYF
cdr3_nt: TGCGCCAGCAGCGTTCGAGCTAGCGGGAACTACGAGCAGTACTTC

v_call: TRBV29-1
d_call: -
j_call: TRBJ2-5
clone_size: -
cdr3_aa: CSVGPWQKPQETQYF
cdr3_nt: TGCAGCGTTGGTCCTTGGCAGAAACCCCAAGAGACCCAGTACTTC

v_call: TRBV5-1
d_call: -
j_call: TRBJ1-1
clone_size: -
cdr3_aa: CASSLLQGMNTEAFF
cdr3_nt: TGCGCCAGCAGCTTGCTGCAGGGAATGAACACTGAAGCTTTCTTT

v_call: TRBV29-1
d_call: TRBD1
j_call: TRBJ1-5
clone_size: -
cdr3_aa: CSAGTDLNQPQHF
cdr3_nt: TGCAGCGCCGGGACAGACCTAAATCAGCCCCAGCATTTT

v_call: TRBV7-2
d_call: -
j_call: TRBJ1-1
clone_size: -
cdr3_aa: CASSFNRNTEAFF
cdr3_nt: TGTGCCAGCAGCTTCAACAGAAACACTGAAGCTTTCTTT

v_call: TRBV11-3
d_call: TRBD1
j_call: TRBJ2-3
clone_size: -
cdr3_aa: CASSQTTGGPYTQYF
cdr3_nt: TGTGCCAGCAGCCAGACGACAGGGGGCCCATATACGCAGTATTTT

v_call: TRBV29-1
d_call: TRBD1
j_call: TRBJ2-5
clone_size: -
cdr3_aa: CSVRGRQRETQYF
cdr3_nt: TGCAGCGTCAGGGGGAGACAAAGAGAGACCCAGTACTTC

v_call: TRBV27
d_call: TRBD1
j_call: TRBJ1-2
clone_size: few
cdr3_aa: CASSLSTGGYYGYTF
cdr3_nt: TGTGCCAGCAGTTTATCCACAGGGGGCTACTATGGCTACACCTTC

v_call: TRBV5-5
d_call: -
j_call: TRBJ1-6
clone_size: -
cdr3_aa: CASSLEDRQRNSPLHF
cdr3_nt: TGTGCCAGCAGCTTGGAAGATCGACAGAGAAATTCACCCCTCCACTTT

v_call: TRBV7-8
d_call: -
j_call: TRBJ2-4
clone_size: few
cdr3_aa: CASSLTRSLAKNIQYF
cdr3_nt: TGTGCCAGCAGCCTGACCCGGAGCCTAGCCAAAAACATTCAGTACTTC

v_call: TRBV11-2
d_call: -
j_call: TRBJ2-7
clone_size: few
cdr3_aa: CASSLVPGSNYEQYF
cdr3_nt: TGTGCCAGCAGCTTAGTTCCCGGGTCCAACTACGAGCAGTACTTC

v_call: TRBV9
d_call: -
j_call: TRBJ2-4
clone_size: few
cdr3_aa: CASSVGQTPKNIQYF
cdr3_nt: TGTGCCAGCAGCGTCGGACAGACCCCCAAAAACATTCAGTACTTC

v_call: TRBV30
d_call: TRBD2
j_call: TRBJ2-7
clone_size: few
cdr3_aa: CAWSRLWTSGASSYEQYF
cdr3_nt: TGTGCCTGGAGTAGACTATGGACTAGCGGGGCAAGCTCCTACGAGCAGTACTTC

v_call: TRBV13
d_call: -
j_call: TRBJ2-3
clone_size: -
cdr3_aa: CASSRAYDTQYF
cdr3_nt: TGTGCCAGCAGCCGCGCCTACGATACGCAGTATTTT

v_call: TRBV7-2
d_call: TRBD2
j_call: TRBJ2-7
clone_size: -
cdr3_aa: CASSLEGLVYEQYF
cdr3_nt: TGTGCCAGCAGCTTAGAGGGACTAGTCTACGAGCAGTACTTC

v_call: TRBV29-1
d_call: -
j_call: TRBJ1-3
clone_size: -
cdr3_aa: CSLASGNTIYF
cdr3_nt: TGCAGCCTGGCCTCTGGAAACACCATATATTTT

v_call: TRBV11-3
d_call: TRBD1
j_call: TRBJ2-1
clone_size: few
cdr3_aa: CASSNGQGAWSEQFF
cdr3_nt: TGTGCCAGCAGCAACGGACAGGGGGCTTGGAGTGAGCAGTTCTTC

v_call: TRBV5-4
d_call: TRBD2
j_call: TRBJ2-3
clone_size: -
cdr3_aa: CASSVKLAGGSDTQYF
cdr3_nt: TGTGCCAGCAGCGTAAAACTAGCGGGAGGGTCGGATACGCAGTATTTT

v_call: TRBV4-1
d_call: TRBD1
j_call: TRBJ1-2
clone_size: -
cdr3_aa: CASSQGAGGYGYTF
cdr3_nt: TGCGCCAGCAGCCAAGGGGCAGGGGGCTATGGCTACACCTTC

v_call: TRBV11-3
d_call: -
j_call: TRBJ2-7
clone_size: -
cdr3_aa: CASSLDRLGVNYEQYF
cdr3_nt: TGTGCCAGCAGCTTAGATCGCTTAGGGGTAAACTACGAGCAGTACTTC

v_call: TRBV7-3
d_call: -
j_call: TRBJ1-1
clone_size: few
cdr3_aa: CASSSYTEAFF
cdr3_nt: TGTGCCAGCAGCTCTTACACTGAAGCTTTCTTT

v_call: TRBV28
d_call: -
j_call: TRBJ1-1
clone_size: -
cdr3_aa: CASSWRTEAFF
cdr3_nt: TGTGCCAGCAGTTGGAGGACTGAAGCTTTCTTT

v_call: TRBV5-4
d_call: -
j_call: TRBJ2-3
clone_size: few
cdr3_aa: CASSFEDTQYF
cdr3_nt: TGTGCCAGCAGCTTCGAGGATACGCAGTATTTT

v_call: TRBV7-8
d_call: TRBD1
j_call: TRBJ2-2
clone_size: -
cdr3_aa: CASSSTRGLTGELFF
cdr3_nt: TGTGCCAGCAGCTCGACCAGGGGGCTAACCGGGGAGCTGTTTTTT